This record concerns one T cell receptor beta chain sequence. Its antigen is currently unknown. These data come from a study of identical twins. Findings of the study overall: These conclusions were based on statistical analysis (cross-sectional, not following the same donors). Beta out-of-frame sequences showed weaker excess sharing between twins. Out-of-frame alpha sequences that twins shared showed excess low generation probability.

CDR3 length equals 16 residues. The V gene's germline CDR1 is LGHDT and CDR2 YNNKEL (reference sequence). With 4 bases clipped from V and 7 bases from J, the junction kept 14 bases outside the gene matches. Carrying unique molecular identifiers, the cDNA also gained a universal primer site through template switching. One entry per CDR3 protein, called by TCRdb with MiXCR from the 5' RACE reads. The table records around 250,000 distinct CDR3 sequences, roughly 7% of them present only once. The same data also went into a second study, on yellow fever vaccine responses in identical twins.

The TCR was taken from a young woman in good health. V usage is TRBV3-1 and J usage is TRBJ2-7; 9 nucleotides line up with TRBD1. The sequenced sample was memory (CD45RO+) T cells sorted from blood. The CDR3 loop reads CASSRVSGTGSGEQYF. The CDR3 DNA follows: TGTGCCAGCAGCCGGGTATCCGGGACAGGGTCCGGGGAGCAGTACTTC.